This T cell receptor (beta chain) appears in the sequencing data of a study of blood T cells in healthy people across ages. CDR3 length equals 14 residues. V lost 1 base to trimming and J lost 2 bases, with 10 bases between them. CDR1 is SGHTS, CDR2 YDEGEE, per germline. The extraction recovered at least 6 micrograms of total RNA per sample. Study-wide findings and caveats: A roughly linear fall in TCR beta diversity per million T cells was seen with increasing age. Observed TCR beta diversity showed a strong correlation with the percentage of naive T cells as measured by flow cytometry.

Using a J-beta primer mix together with a sample-barcoded 5' primer, a second PCR was run for about 6 to 11 cycles. With 12 random nucleotides, a template-switch adaptor tagged each individual cDNA molecule. TCRdb re-called the 5' RACE reads with MiXCR, one entry per CDR3 protein. This sample has around 800,000 distinct CDR3 sequences, with approximately 59% found just once. The sample holds a few counts of this clonotype. Its target is not known. The chain is built from TRBV5-8 and TRBJ2-7; tentatively, D is TRBD1 (6 bases). The receptor was derived from a man aged 25-40 years in good health. Specimen: blood. CDR3 sequence (DNA): TGTGCCAGCAGCTTGACCCCAGGGGCCTACGAGCAGTACTTC. This translates into CASSLTPGAYEQYF.